Below, 10 T cell receptor beta chains from the same sample are listed, as sequenced in a study of T-cell memory formation after mild COVID-19. MiXCR was run by TCRdb on the 5' RACE reads, yielding one entry per CDR3 protein. Found here are 500,000 to 600,000 distinct CDR3 sequences, approximately 18% of them singletons; the top ten hold around 13%. Sequencing was done on a sample of PBMCs or a T cell subset sorted from them (not recorded which). The source is an adult woman who had mild COVID-19 (a few samples of this study predate the infection). Cell type and time point are not known.

V usage is TRBV6-2 or TRBV6-3 and J usage is TRBJ2-7; D is ambiguous. The germline V gene encodes CDR1 MNHEY and CDR2 SVGEGT. The CDR3 is made up of 14 amino acids. Trimming cost V 2 bases and J 1 base, with 9 bases left between them. In DNA, the CDR3 is TGTGCCAGCAGTTACGGGGTCCGGTCCTACGAGCAGTACTTC. This gives the protein CASSYGVRSYEQYF.

The V call is TRBV7-6, the J call TRBJ2-3; a weak D match, TRBD2 (7 bases). V shed 4 bases and J shed 0 bases, with 17 bases lying between them. Germline V lookup: CDR1 SGHVS, CDR2 FNYEAQ. The CDR3 runs to 17 residues. CDR3 bases: TGTGCCAGCAGCTCGGGGGCTAGCGGATATAGCACAGATACGCAGTATTTT. Its translation: CASSSGASGYSTDTQYF.

The rearrangement links TRBV29-1 to TRBJ1-3, with TRBD1 as a possible D gene (5 bases). This CDR3 has 14 amino acids. The germline V gene encodes CDR1 SQVTM and CDR2 ANQGSEA. V was shortened by 3 bases and J by 5 bases, with 14 bases between the two germline ends. This CDR3 reads CSVDGDGTRNTIYF. CDR3 DNA sequence: TGCAGCGTTGATGGGGACGGCACCCGAAACACCATATATTTT.

The chain joins TRBV21-1 to TRBJ2-6; TRBD1 is the table's D call, not checked against the DNA. TRBV21-1 is annotated as a pseudogene. This CDR3 has 12 amino acids. The CDR3 protein is CASSKEDRVQTF. The CDR3 nucleotides are TGTGCCAGCAGCAAAGAAGACAGAGTACAGACTTTC.

The rearrangement joins TRBV12-3 or TRBV12-4 to TRBJ2-1, with 9 bases matching TRBD1. V shed 2 bases and J 2 bases; nucleotides not matched to a gene: 16. The CDR3 extends over 20 amino acids. CDR3 sequence (DNA): TGTGCCAGCAGTTTATCCCGGGACAGGGAGCCTAGGGGGGCCTACAATGAGCAGTTCTTC. This codes for CASSLSRDREPRGAYNEQFF.

The chain joins TRBV5-1 to TRBJ1-3, with a weak D call TRBD1 (6 bases). The germline V gene has CDR1 SGHRS and CDR2 YFSETQ. V lost 0 bases and J lost 3, with 19 bases in between. This CDR3 comprises 18 residues. The CDR3: CASSLGPRDTIVGNTIYF. Written as DNA, the CDR3 is TGCGCCAGCAGCTTGGGCCCCCGGGACACAATCGTTGGAAACACCATATATTTT. The full variable domain, in which reference TRBV5-1 and TRBJ1-3 provide the parts outside the CDR3, is KAGVTQTPRYLIKTRGQQVTLSCSPISGHRSVSWYQQTPGQGLQFLFEYFSETQRNKGNFPGRFSGRQFSNSRSEMNVSTLELGDSALYLCASSLGPRDTIVGNTIYFGEGSWLTVV.

The rearrangement joins TRBV27 to TRBJ1-2; possibly TRBD1 for D (5 bases). V was trimmed by 6 bases and J by 7 bases, leaving 18 bases between them. Germline values: CDR1 MNHEY, CDR2 SMNVEV (reference sequence). This CDR3 region has 14 residues. The CDR3 region has the DNA TGTGCCAGCAGCCCTGACAGTCTGGGCTTTGGCTACACCTTC. This gives the protein CASSPDSLGFGYTF.

This clonotype was seen only a few times. The chain links TRBV4-1 to TRBJ2-2; TRBD1 matches at 8 bases. In germline, CDR1 is MGHRA, CDR2 YSYEKL. V was clipped by 5 bases and J by 8 bases; unmatched bases: 4. This CDR3 has 13 amino acids. CDR3 sequence (DNA): TGCGCCAGCAGCACGGGGACAGGAGGGGAGCTGTTTTTT. It specifies CASSTGTGGELFF.

This clonotype was seen only a few times. V gene TRBV6-6 combines with J gene TRBJ2-1, with D possibly matching TRBD1 (5 bases). This CDR3 comprises 14 residues. Trimming removed 6 bases from V and 3 bases from J, with 12 bases in between. The germline V gene encodes CDR1 MNHNY and CDR2 SVGAGI (reference sequence). The CDR3 loop is CASRGDYGYNEQFF. CDR3 bases: TGTGCCAGCAGAGGGGATTATGGCTACAATGAGCAGTTCTTC.

This CDR3 reads CRAWGSAETQYF. The CDR3 DNA is TGCAGGGCCTGGGGTAGTGCAGAGACCCAGTACTTC. The V gene is TRBV20-1, the J gene TRBJ2-5; no firm D call. Germline CDR1 and CDR2: DFQATT and SNEGSKA (reference sequence). The CDR3 is made up of 12 amino acids.